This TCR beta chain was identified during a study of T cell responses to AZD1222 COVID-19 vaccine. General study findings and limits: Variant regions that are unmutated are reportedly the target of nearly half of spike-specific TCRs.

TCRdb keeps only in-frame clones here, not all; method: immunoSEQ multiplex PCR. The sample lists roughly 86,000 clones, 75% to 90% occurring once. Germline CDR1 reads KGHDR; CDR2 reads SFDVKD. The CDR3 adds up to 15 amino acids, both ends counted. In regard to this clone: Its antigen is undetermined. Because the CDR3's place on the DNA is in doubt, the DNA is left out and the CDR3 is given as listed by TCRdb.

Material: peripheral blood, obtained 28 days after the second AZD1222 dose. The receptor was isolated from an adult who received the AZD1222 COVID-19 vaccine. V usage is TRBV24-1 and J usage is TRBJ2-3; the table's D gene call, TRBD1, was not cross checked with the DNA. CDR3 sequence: CATSVPGGSTDTQYF.